This T cell receptor (beta chain) was retrieved from a study of CD8 T cells in Susac syndrome. Trimming removed 3 bases at V and 5 bases at J, with 13 bases between. The CDR3 runs to 15 residues. With random hexamers, reverse transcription was performed on roughly 0.45 to 1 ug of RNA. Each CDR3 protein is one row after TCRdb ran MiXCR on the immunoSEQ multiplex PCR reads. The data show roughly 250,000 distinct CDR3 sequences, 96% seen once. In its sample, this clonotype was seen once. Sequencing was carried out using CD4+ T cells from PBMCs. V is TRBV12-3 or TRBV12-4 and J is TRBJ1-4; possibly TRBD1 for D (6 bases). The source is a human donor with Susac syndrome. As DNA, the CDR3 is TGTGCCAGCAGTTTGACCGGACAGACAAATGAAAAACTGTTTTTT. Its translation is CASSLTGQTNEKLFF.